The T cell receptor (beta chain) under discussion was sequenced for a study of blood T cell repertoires in COVID-19. Profiling relied on immunoSEQ multiplex PCR, and the TCRdb table lists in-frame clones only, not all of them. Seen here are 58,000 or so clones, approximately 86% observed once, and the top ten hold approximately 9.2%. The CDR3 length is 11 residues. CDR1 is SGHAT and CDR2 is FQNNGV in the germline V gene. V lost 5 bases and J lost 3, with 4 bases in between. This clonotype was obtained from a woman aged 70 to 79 with active COVID-19. The V and J genes are TRBV11-2 and TRBJ2-5, with D unresolved. Sample: peripheral blood. CDR3 residues: CASSPKETQYF. CDR3 in DNA: TGTGCCAGCAGCCCAAAAGAGACCCAGTACTTC. The entire variable domain, with the rest obtained from reference TRBV11-2 and TRBJ2-5, is as follows: EAGVAQSPRYKIIEKRQSVAFWCNPISGHATLYWYQQILGQGPKLLIQFQNNGVVDDSQLPKDRFSAERLKGVDSTLKIQPAKLEDSAVYLCASSPKETQYFGPGTRLLVL.